Listed below are T cell receptor beta chains from one sample, sequenced in a study of radiotherapy plus CTLA-4 blockade in lung cancer. Sequencing was performed with immunoSEQ multiplex PCR; in TCRdb, only in-frame clones are kept and a portion is missing. This sample has some 15,000 clones; roughly 86% occur once, and the top ten carry under 15%. The sequencing used peripheral blood, collected from a patient treated with radiotherapy plus ipilimumab. These receptors were obtained from a human donor with non-small cell lung cancer that progressed on radiotherapy plus ipilimumab. Some clones in this sample may be carry-over from other donors' samples. Both conserved end residues are trimmed from each CDR3. The order of the fields is J gene, V gene, clone size, CDR3 protein. Not every row has a clone size; where given, it reads once, few, many or a size class.

J: TRBJ2-3; V: TRBV18; size: once; CDR3: ASQNQRSTDTQY
J: TRBJ1-6; V: TRBV5-1; size: -; CDR3: ASSLGTGEGNSPLH
J: TRBJ2-1; V: TRBV12-5; size: once; CDR3: ASGLRGQPYNEQF
J: TRBJ2-1; V: TRBV5-1; size: -; CDR3: ASSLLPGSDNEQF
J: TRBJ1-1; V: TRBV7-9; size: -; CDR3: ASSSKLKDEAF
J: TRBJ2-7; V: TRBV5-1; size: -; CDR3: ASSFGSGGTYEQY
J: TRBJ2-1; V: TRBV27; size: -; CDR3: ASSLRDSLYNEQF
J: TRBJ1-6; V: TRBV7-9; size: once; CDR3: ASSGGQGGNSPLH
J: TRBJ2-3; V: TRBV27; size: -; CDR3: ASSTDTYTDTQY
J: TRBJ1-5; V: TRBV30; size: -; CDR3: AWSGGGGDQPQH
J: TRBJ2-7; V: TRBV27; size: -; CDR3: ASRARGTYEQY
J: TRBJ2-3; V: TRBV4-2; size: -; CDR3: ASSQERRLAGYTDTQY
J: TRBJ1-1; V: TRBV25-1; size: -; CDR3: ASRMTDTEAF
J: TRBJ2-2; V: TRBV30; size: -; CDR3: AWSVLAGGPGELF
J: TRBJ2-3; V: TRBV5-1; size: -; CDR3: ASSLLDVTDTQY
J: TRBJ1-2; V: TRBV18; size: -; CDR3: ASSPGQGAVGYT
J: TRBJ2-1; V: TRBV5-1; size: -; CDR3: ASRTSGGLYNEQF
J: TRBJ1-1; V: TRBV5-6; size: -; CDR3: ASSLISDRLSHGTEAF
J: TRBJ2-2; V: TRBV2; size: -; CDR3: ASKGENTGELF
J: TRBJ1-2; V: TRBV7-2; size: -; CDR3: ASSDVVGDGKTYGYT
J: TRBJ1-4; V: TRBV7-8; size: -; CDR3: ASSSGQDFNEKLF
J: TRBJ2-1; V: TRBV7-2; size: -; CDR3: ASSYLLAGYNEQF
J: TRBJ2-1; V: TRBV9; size: -; CDR3: ASSVEGGRALSYNEQF
J: TRBJ1-2; V: TRBV7-9; size: once; CDR3: ASPRTGHGYT
J: TRBJ2-7; V: TRBV6-5; size: once; CDR3: ASFKQGAYEQY
J: TRBJ2-5; V: TRBV28; size: -; CDR3: ASSLRPGPWETQY
J: TRBJ1-4; V: TRBV19; size: once; CDR3: ASDGNNEKLF
J: TRBJ2-1; V: TRBV6-6; size: -; CDR3: ASSSGEQF
J: TRBJ1-5; V: TRBV2; size: -; CDR3: ASSPSGYSNQPQH
J: TRBJ2-1; V: TRBV28; size: few; CDR3: ASSSWTGGSYNEQF
J: TRBJ1-5; V: TRBV10-2; size: -; CDR3: ASSDPSRDRNQPQH
J: TRBJ2-5; V: TRBV5-4; size: few; CDR3: ASSSATGQGRETQY
J: TRBJ2-3; V: TRBV13; size: -; CDR3: ASRYTSTDTQY
J: TRBJ1-4; V: TRBV11-2; size: -; CDR3: ASSLGQGGEKLF
J: TRBJ2-2; V: TRBV7-3; size: -; CDR3: ASSSIASGLTGELF